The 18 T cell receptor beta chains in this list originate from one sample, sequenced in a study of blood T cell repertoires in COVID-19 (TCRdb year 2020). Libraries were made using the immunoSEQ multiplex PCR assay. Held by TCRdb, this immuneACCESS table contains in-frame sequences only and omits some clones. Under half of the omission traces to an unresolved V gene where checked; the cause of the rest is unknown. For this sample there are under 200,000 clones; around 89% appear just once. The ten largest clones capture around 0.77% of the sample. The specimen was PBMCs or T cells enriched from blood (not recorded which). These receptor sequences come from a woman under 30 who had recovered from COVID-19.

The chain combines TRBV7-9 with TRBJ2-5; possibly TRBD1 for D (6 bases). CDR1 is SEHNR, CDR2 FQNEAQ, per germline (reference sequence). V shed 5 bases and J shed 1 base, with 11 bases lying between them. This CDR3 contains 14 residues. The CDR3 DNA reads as TGTGCCAGCAGCGTGTACAGGGCCCAAGAGACCCAGTACTTC. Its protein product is CASSVYRAQETQYF.

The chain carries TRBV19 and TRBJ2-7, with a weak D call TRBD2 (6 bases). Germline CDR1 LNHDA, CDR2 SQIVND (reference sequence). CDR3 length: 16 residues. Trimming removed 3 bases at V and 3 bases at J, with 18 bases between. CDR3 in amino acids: CASSMETGLARYEQYF. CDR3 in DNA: TGTGCCAGTAGTATGGAGACCGGCCTAGCGCGCTACGAGCAGTACTTC.

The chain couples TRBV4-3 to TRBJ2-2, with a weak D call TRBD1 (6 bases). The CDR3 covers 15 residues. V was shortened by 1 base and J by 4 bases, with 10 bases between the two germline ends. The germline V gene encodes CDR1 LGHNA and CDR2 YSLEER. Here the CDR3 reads CASSQVGQPTGELFF. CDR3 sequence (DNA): TGCGCCAGCAGCCAAGTCGGACAGCCCACCGGGGAGCTGTTTTTT.

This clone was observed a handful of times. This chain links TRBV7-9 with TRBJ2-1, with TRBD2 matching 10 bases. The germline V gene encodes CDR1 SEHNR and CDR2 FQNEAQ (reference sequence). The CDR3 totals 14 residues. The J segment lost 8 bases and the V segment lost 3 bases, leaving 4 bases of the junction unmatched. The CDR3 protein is CASSFLAGGDEQFF. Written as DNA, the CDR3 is TGTGCCAGCAGCTTCTTAGCGGGAGGCGATGAGCAGTTCTTC.

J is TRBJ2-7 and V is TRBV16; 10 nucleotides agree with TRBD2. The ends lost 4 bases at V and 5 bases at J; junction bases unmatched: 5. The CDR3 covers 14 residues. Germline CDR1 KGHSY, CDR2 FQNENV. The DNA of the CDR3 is TGTGCCAGCAGCCCATCTAGCGGGGGACACGAGCAGTACTTC. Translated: CASSPSSGGHEQYF.

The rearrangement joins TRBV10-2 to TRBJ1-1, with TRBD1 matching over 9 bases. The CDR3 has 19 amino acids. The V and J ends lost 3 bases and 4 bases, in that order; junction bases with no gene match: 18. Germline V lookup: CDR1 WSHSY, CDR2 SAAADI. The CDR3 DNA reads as TGCGCCAGCAGTGAATTCGGGACAGGGAGCCCTTCTAGGGGCACTGAAGCTTTCTTT. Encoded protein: CASSEFGTGSPSRGTEAFF.

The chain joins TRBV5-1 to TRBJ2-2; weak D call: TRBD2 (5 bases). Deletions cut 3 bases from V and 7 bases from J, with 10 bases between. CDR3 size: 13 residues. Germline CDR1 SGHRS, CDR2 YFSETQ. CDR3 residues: CASSSTGVGELFF. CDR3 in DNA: TGCGCCAGCAGCTCCACCGGGGTCGGGGAGCTGTTTTTT. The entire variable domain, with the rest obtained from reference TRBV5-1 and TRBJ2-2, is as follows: KAGVTQTPRYLIKTRGQQVTLSCSPISGHRSVSWYQQTPGQGLQFLFEYFSETQRNKGNFPGRFSGRQFSNSRSEMNVSTLELGDSALYLCASSSTGVGELFFGEGSRLTVL.

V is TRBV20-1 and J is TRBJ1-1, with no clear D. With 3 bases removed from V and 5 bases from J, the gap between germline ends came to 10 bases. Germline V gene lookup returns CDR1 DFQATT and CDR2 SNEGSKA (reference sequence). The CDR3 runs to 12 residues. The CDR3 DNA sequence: TGCAGTGCTAGTGGCAGAGGAACTGAAGCTTTCTTT. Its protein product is CSASGRGTEAFF.

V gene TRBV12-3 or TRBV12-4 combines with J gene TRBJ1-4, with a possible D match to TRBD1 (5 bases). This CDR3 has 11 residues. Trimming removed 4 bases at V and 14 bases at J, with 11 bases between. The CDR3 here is CASSWGGELFF. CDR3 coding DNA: TGTGCCAGCAGTTGGGGGGGAGAGCTGTTTTTT.

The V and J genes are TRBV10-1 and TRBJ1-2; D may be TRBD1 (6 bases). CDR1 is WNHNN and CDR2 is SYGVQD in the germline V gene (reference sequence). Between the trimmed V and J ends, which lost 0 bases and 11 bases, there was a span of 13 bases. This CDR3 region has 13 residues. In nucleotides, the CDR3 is TGCGCCAGCAGTGAGTCGTGGGCAGGGGTATACACCTTC. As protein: CASSESWAGVYTF.

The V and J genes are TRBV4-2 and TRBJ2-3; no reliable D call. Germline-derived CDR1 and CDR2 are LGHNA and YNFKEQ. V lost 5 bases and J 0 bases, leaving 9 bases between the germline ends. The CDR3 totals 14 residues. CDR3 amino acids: CASSSQTSTDTQYF. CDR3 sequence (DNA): TGTGCCAGCAGCTCTCAGACTAGCACAGATACGCAGTATTTT.

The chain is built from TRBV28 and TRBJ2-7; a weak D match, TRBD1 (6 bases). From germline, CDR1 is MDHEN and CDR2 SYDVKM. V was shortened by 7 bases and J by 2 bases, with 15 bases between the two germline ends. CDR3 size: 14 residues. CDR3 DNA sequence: TGTGCCAGCAAGGGGGTGGCAGAGACCTACGAGCAGTACTTC. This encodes CASKGVAETYEQYF. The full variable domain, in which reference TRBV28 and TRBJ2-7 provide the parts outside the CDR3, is DVKVTQSSRYLVKRTGEKVFLECVQDMDHENMFWYRQDPGLGLRLIYFSYDVKMKEKGDIPEGYSVSREKKERFSLILESASTNQTSMYLCASKGVAETYEQYFGPGTRLTVT.

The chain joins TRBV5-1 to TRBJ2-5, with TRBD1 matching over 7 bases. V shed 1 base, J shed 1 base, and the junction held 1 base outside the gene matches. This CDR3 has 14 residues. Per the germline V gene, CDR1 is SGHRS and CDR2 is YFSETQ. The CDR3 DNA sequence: TGCGCCAGCAGCTTGACAGGGGCCCAAGAGACCCAGTACTTC. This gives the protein CASSLTGAQETQYF.

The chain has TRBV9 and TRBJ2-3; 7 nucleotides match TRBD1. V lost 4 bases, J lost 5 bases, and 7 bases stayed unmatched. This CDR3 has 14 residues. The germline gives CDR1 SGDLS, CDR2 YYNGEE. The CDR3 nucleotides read TGTGCCAGCAGCTTGGGACAGTATGGAGATACGCAGTATTTT. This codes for CASSLGQYGDTQYF.

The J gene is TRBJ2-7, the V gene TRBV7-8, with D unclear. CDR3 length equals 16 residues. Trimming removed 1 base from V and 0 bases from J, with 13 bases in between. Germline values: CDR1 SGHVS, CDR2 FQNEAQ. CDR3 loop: CASSLVGDQSSYEQYF. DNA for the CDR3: TGTGCCAGCAGCTTAGTGGGCGACCAGAGCTCCTACGAGCAGTACTTC.

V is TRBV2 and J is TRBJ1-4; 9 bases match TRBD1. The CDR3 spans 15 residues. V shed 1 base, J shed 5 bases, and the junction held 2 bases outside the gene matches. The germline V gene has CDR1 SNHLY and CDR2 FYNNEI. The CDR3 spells CASSEGGTGNEKLFF. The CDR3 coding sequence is TGTGCCAGCAGTGAAGGGGGGACAGGGAATGAAAAACTGTTTTTT.

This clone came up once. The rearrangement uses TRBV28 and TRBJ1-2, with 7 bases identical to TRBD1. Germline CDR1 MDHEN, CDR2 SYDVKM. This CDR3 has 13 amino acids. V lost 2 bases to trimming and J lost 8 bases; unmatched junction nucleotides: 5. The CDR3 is CASSLDTGVGYTF. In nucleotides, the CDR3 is TGTGCCAGCAGTTTAGATACAGGGGTCGGCTACACCTTC.

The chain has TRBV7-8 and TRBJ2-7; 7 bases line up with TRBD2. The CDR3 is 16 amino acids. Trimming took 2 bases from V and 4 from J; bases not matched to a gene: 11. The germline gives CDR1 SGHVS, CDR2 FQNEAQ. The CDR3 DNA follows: TGTGCCAGCAGCTTATACGGGGCTAGCGGATCATACGAGCAGTACTTC. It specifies CASSLYGASGSYEQYF.